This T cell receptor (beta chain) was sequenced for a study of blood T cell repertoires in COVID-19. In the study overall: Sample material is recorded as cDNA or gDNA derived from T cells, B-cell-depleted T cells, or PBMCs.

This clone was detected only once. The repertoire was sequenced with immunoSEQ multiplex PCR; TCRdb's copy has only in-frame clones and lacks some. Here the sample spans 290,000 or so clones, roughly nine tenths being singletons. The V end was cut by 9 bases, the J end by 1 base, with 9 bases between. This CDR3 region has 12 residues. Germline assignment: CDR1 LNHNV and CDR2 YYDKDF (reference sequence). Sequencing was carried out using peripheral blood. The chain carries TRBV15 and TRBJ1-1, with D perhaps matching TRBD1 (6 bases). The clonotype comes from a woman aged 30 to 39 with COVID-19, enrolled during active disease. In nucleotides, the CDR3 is TGTGCCACTAGAGGGGGGAACACTGAAGCTTTCTTT. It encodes CATRGGNTEAFF.